The 27 T cell receptor beta chains below come from one sample, sequenced in a study of blood T cell repertoires in COVID-19. Assay: immunoSEQ multiplex PCR; the TCRdb copy retains only in-frame clones and omits some. Of about 500,000 clones listed, approximately 90% were seen once; the top ten hold around 0.64%. The sample consisted of PBMCs or T cells enriched from blood (not recorded which). These receptors were collected from a woman under 30 who had recovered from COVID-19.

The V call is TRBV7-9, the J call TRBJ2-7; 8 bases match TRBD1. The germline V gene encodes CDR1 SEHNR and CDR2 FQNEAQ (reference sequence). The CDR3 has 16 residues. V gave up 1 base and J gave up 5 bases; unmatched junction bases: 10. CDR3 sequence: CASSLVSTGVMDEQYF. The DNA of the CDR3 is TGTGCCAGCAGCTTAGTATCGACAGGGGTGATGGACGAGCAGTACTTC.

This clone appeared a few times. The chain combines TRBV2 with TRBJ1-2, with a possible D match to TRBD1 (6 bases). Deletions cut 7 bases from V and 5 bases from J, with 14 bases between. From germline, CDR1 is SNHLY and CDR2 FYNNEI. The CDR3 length is 13 residues. This chain's CDR3 is CASTGTYLYGYTF. The DNA of the CDR3 is TGTGCCAGCACGGGGACATATCTTTATGGCTACACCTTC.

This chain uses TRBV5-5 with TRBJ1-6; D gene unclear. Germline V lookup: CDR1 SGHKS, CDR2 YYEKEE (reference sequence). The CDR3 has 15 amino acids. V shed 3 bases and J shed 6 bases, with 13 bases lying between them. This CDR3 reads CASSSLAGSNSPLHF. DNA of the CDR3: TGTGCCAGCAGCTCTTTGGCGGGGTCTAATTCACCCCTCCACTTT.

The chain carries TRBV7-6 and TRBJ1-6; 7 positions agree with TRBD1. The CDR3 is made up of 14 amino acids. CDR1 is SGHVS and CDR2 is FNYEAQ in the germline V gene. The V and J ends lost 5 bases and 4 bases, in that order; junction bases with no gene match: 2. The CDR3 loop reads CASSEGQYNSPLHF. The CDR3 DNA reads as TGTGCCAGCAGCGAGGGACAGTATAATTCACCCCTCCACTTT.

This rearrangement joins TRBV2 to TRBJ1-1; perhaps TRBD1 as D (6 bases). V lost 8 bases, J lost 5 bases, and 9 bases lay in between. The germline gives CDR1 SNHLY, CDR2 FYNNEI. The CDR3 has 11 amino acids. CDR3 sequence: CASRRGTEAFF. The CDR3 nucleotides are TGTGCCAGCCGCAGGGGAACTGAAGCTTTCTTT.

The V gene is TRBV7-2, the J gene TRBJ2-1; D not resolved. Deletions cut 6 bases from V and 0 bases from J, with 12 bases between. This CDR3 region has 15 residues. Germline assignment: CDR1 SGHTA and CDR2 FQGNSA. The CDR3 sequence: CASRQTPSSYNEQFF. In DNA, the CDR3 is TGTGCCAGCAGGCAGACTCCTAGCTCCTACAATGAGCAGTTCTTC.

The J gene is TRBJ2-2, the V gene TRBV15; 7 nucleotides match TRBD2. Trimming cost V 5 bases and J 3 bases; bases outside gene matches: 12. The CDR3 length is 17 residues. Germline values: CDR1 LNHNV, CDR2 YYDKDF (reference sequence). CDR3 in DNA: TGTGCCACCAGCCAACGGGGAGGGCTTCAAGACACCGGGGAGCTGTTTTTT. Protein: CATSQRGGLQDTGELFF.

The rearrangement links TRBV5-1 to TRBJ2-5, with a tentative D call TRBD2 (5 bases). The CDR3 has 14 amino acids. The V end was cut by 2 bases, the J end by 5 bases, with 13 bases between. Germline V gives CDR1 SGHRS, CDR2 YFSETQ. CDR3 nucleotide sequence: TGCGCCAGCAGCTTAGGAGTACCGGGGGAGACCCAGTACTTC. It specifies CASSLGVPGETQYF.

This chain joins TRBV12-3 or TRBV12-4 and TRBJ2-5, with D possibly TRBD2 on 5 matching bases. CDR3 length: 13 residues. The V and J ends lost 3 bases and 4 bases respectively, with 9 bases between them. CDR3 DNA sequence: TGTGCCAGCAGTTTTGCGGGCCGAGAGACCCAGTACTTC. As protein: CASSFAGRETQYF.

This clone was recorded a few times. The rearrangement uses TRBV7-2 and TRBJ1-2, with 7 positions matching TRBD1. V gave up 5 bases and J gave up 2 bases; unmatched junction bases: 8. This CDR3 has 15 residues. CDR1 SGHTA and CDR2 FQGNSA come from the germline V gene. The CDR3 DNA sequence: TGTGCCAGCAGCGCATCCTCGGGACAGAACTATGGCTACACCTTC. Its translation: CASSASSGQNYGYTF.

V and J are TRBV20-1 and TRBJ2-3; D perhaps matches TRBD2 (6 bases). The CDR3 is made up of 14 amino acids. From germline, CDR1 is DFQATT and CDR2 SNEGSKA (reference sequence). V lost 3 bases and J lost 0, with 10 bases in between. The CDR3 here is CSASTSQSTDTQYF. Written as DNA, the CDR3 is TGCAGTGCTAGTACTAGCCAGAGCACAGATACGCAGTATTTT.

This chain joins TRBV7-8 and TRBJ1-4, with D unresolved. Looked up from germline, CDR1 is SGHVS and CDR2 is FQNEAQ. Trimming took off 1 base at V and 7 bases at J, with 10 bases between the two ends. The CDR3 runs to 14 residues. CDR3 protein: CASSLEPPGEKLFF. DNA for the CDR3: TGTGCCAGCAGCTTAGAACCGCCGGGTGAAAAACTGTTTTTT.

The chain uses TRBV19 and TRBJ2-1, with no clear D. Germline V gene sequence: CDR1 LNHDA, CDR2 SQIVND (reference sequence). This CDR3 contains 13 residues. With 2 bases removed from V and 3 bases from J, the gap between germline ends came to 5 bases. CDR3 nucleotides: TGTGCCAGTAGTATAAGCTTCTACAATGAGCAGTTCTTC. Translation: CASSISFYNEQFF.

V usage is TRBV5-4 and J usage is TRBJ2-2; TRBD2 agrees at 16 bases. The CDR3 covers 19 residues. V shed 2 bases and J 4 bases; nucleotides not matched to a gene: 8. From germline, CDR1 is SGHNT and CDR2 YYREEE (reference sequence). CDR3 DNA: TGTGCCAGCAGCTTCGGGACTAGCGGGGGGGCCGTGGGCACCGGGGAGCTGTTTTTT. Amino acid sequence: CASSFGTSGGAVGTGELFF.

This chain uses TRBV7-9 with TRBJ1-2; D perhaps matches TRBD1 (5 bases). Trimming cost V 5 bases and J 4 bases, with 17 bases left between them. The CDR3 totals 15 residues. CDR1 and CDR2 (germline): SEHNR, FQNEAQ (reference sequence). The CDR3 reads CASSPPAGWGYGYTF. CDR3 in DNA: TGTGCCAGCAGCCCCCCGGCAGGGTGGGGCTATGGCTACACCTTC. Variable domain in full (rest from reference TRBV7-9 and TRBJ1-2): DTGVSQNPRHKITKRGQNVTFRCDPISEHNRLYWYRQTLGQGPEFLTYFQNEAQLEKSRLLSDRFSAERPKGSFSTLEIQRTEQGDSAMYLCASSPPAGWGYGYTFGSGTRLTVV.

This clone has a single count. The J gene is TRBJ2-1, the V gene TRBV10-2; no firm D call. Germline values: CDR1 WSHSY, CDR2 SAAADI. CDR3 length equals 15 residues. Between the trimmed V and J ends, which lost 5 bases and 6 bases, there was a span of 17 bases. The CDR3 reads CASSIVELNVNEQFF. In DNA, the CDR3 is TGCGCCAGCAGTATTGTTGAACTAAACGTCAATGAGCAGTTCTTC.

The rearrangement joins TRBV5-1 to TRBJ2-7; TRBD1 might be the D (5 bases). Per the germline V gene, CDR1 is SGHRS and CDR2 is YFSETQ. V lost 4 bases, J lost 1 base, and 12 bases lay in between. The CDR3 is made up of 14 amino acids. As DNA, the CDR3 is TGCGCCAGCAGCAGTGTGGCAGGGTCCTACGAGCAGTACTTC. This sequence encodes CASSSVAGSYEQYF.

V and J are TRBV5-1 and TRBJ2-1, with D perhaps TRBD2 (6 bases). Deletions cut 0 bases from V and 8 bases from J, with 18 bases between. The CDR3 is made up of 16 amino acids. The germline V gene has CDR1 SGHRS and CDR2 YFSETQ. DNA of the CDR3: TGCGCCAGCAGCTTGGTAGCCGGGGTGGGGGGAGATGAGCAGTTCTTC. This gives the protein CASSLVAGVGGDEQFF.

Turning to this clone: Other DNA sequences in this sample translate to the same CDR3. The genes are TRBV30 and TRBJ1-1; D is unclear. The CDR3 runs 11 residues. Germline CDR1 reads GTSNPN; CDR2 reads SVGIG (reference sequence). V dropped 5 bases and J dropped 1 base, with 5 bases sitting between them. CDR3 in amino acids: CAWGRNTEAFF. CDR3 sequence (DNA): TGTGCCTGGGGTCGGAACACTGAAGCTTTCTTT.

V is TRBV5-1 and J is TRBJ2-7; TRBD1 matches at 7 bases. CDR3 length equals 14 residues. Trimming removed 0 bases from V and 3 bases from J; junction bases left unmatched: 3. Germline CDR1 is SGHRS and CDR2 is YFSETQ. CDR3 protein: CASSLVTGNYEQYF. As DNA, the CDR3 is TGCGCCAGCAGCTTGGTGACAGGGAACTACGAGCAGTACTTC.

V and J are TRBV4-2 and TRBJ1-6, with TRBD1 as a possible D gene (5 bases). The V end lost 1 base, the J end lost 10 bases, and 14 bases lay between the germline ends. Per the germline V gene, CDR1 is LGHNA and CDR2 is YNFKEQ. CDR3 length: 15 residues. This CDR3 is CASSQGGRVASPLHF. The CDR3 DNA sequence: TGTGCCAGCAGCCAAGGAGGCAGGGTAGCCTCACCCCTCCACTTT.

The CDR3 sequence is CASTQDTQLNTEAFF. The CDR3 bases are TGTGCCAGCACCCAAGATACACAGTTGAACACTGAAGCTTTCTTT. This chain links TRBV25-1 with TRBJ1-1; D remains unclear. CDR3 length: 15 residues. The V gene's germline CDR1 is MGHDK and CDR2 SYGVNS. The V end was cut by 7 bases, the J end by 0 bases, with 15 bases between.

V is TRBV19 and J is TRBJ1-5; TRBD1 is a possible D gene (5 bases). Looked up from germline, CDR1 is LNHDA and CDR2 is SQIVND (reference sequence). The length of the CDR3 is 15 residues. Trimming left V 7 bases short and J 4 bases short, with 17 bases between. The CDR3 DNA is TGTGCCAGTACCGACAAGGGGATCGGGAATCAGCCCCAGCATTTT. Protein sequence: CASTDKGIGNQPQHF.

The chain uses TRBV6-4 and TRBJ2-7, with no clear D. The germline V gene encodes CDR1 MRHNA and CDR2 SNTAGT. The CDR3 runs 13 residues. The germline V and J ends were trimmed by 3 bases and 5 bases, with 11 bases remaining between them. CDR3 DNA: TGTGCCAGCAGTGATACGGTTTCGGACGAGCAGTACTTC. Translating gives CASSDTVSDEQYF.

This clone was seen a handful of times. The CDR3 spells CASSWVTGEKLFF. In DNA, the CDR3 is TGCGCCAGCAGCTGGGTTACAGGGGAAAAACTGTTTTTT. The gene calls are TRBV5-1 and TRBJ1-4; possibly TRBD1 for D (6 bases). The CDR3 extends over 13 amino acids. Trimming took off 3 bases at V and 8 bases at J, with 11 bases between the two ends. The germline CDR1 and CDR2 sequences are SGHRS and YFSETQ.

V and J are TRBV19 and TRBJ2-1, with D maybe TRBD2 (7 bases). The ends were cut back, 5 bases at V and 5 bases at J, with 19 bases in the middle. This CDR3 region has 16 residues. From germline, CDR1 is LNHDA and CDR2 SQIVND (reference sequence). CDR3: CASSAYGGPGDNEQFF. Here the CDR3 DNA reads TGTGCCAGTAGTGCGTACGGGGGGCCAGGGGACAATGAGCAGTTCTTC. The whole variable domain, remainder taken from reference TRBV19 and TRBJ2-1, is DGGITQSPKYLFRKEGQNVTLSCEQNLNHDAMYWYRQDPGQGLRLIYYSQIVNDFQKGDIAEGYSVSREKKESFPLTVTSAQKNPTAFYLCASSAYGGPGDNEQFFGPGTRLTVL.

CDR3 region: CASSPGQASYGYTF. The CDR3 region has the DNA TGTGCCAGCTCACCGGGACAGGCCAGCTATGGCTACACCTTC. The chain links TRBV18 to TRBJ1-2; 8 bases map to TRBD1. The CDR3 has 14 amino acids. V dropped 3 bases and J dropped 4; count of bases not matched to a gene: 4. Looked up from germline, CDR1 is KGHSH and CDR2 is LQKENI.